Listed below are T cell receptor beta chains from one sample, sequenced in a study of T cell clones after liver transplantation. Here immunoSEQ multiplex PCR was the method, and the copy in TCRdb shows in-frame clones only, minus some. The repertoire holds 65,000 to 80,000 clones, over 65% seen once, with less than 3.5% in the top ten. Source: CD4+ T cells from blood, taken at the 22-month timepoint. These receptors originate from a human patient who received a liver transplant. Some T cells may be graft donor cells. The CDR3 runs from the conserved cysteine through the conserved F or W. The D gene is left open where the match is weak.

v_gene: TRBV27; d_gene: TRBD1; CDR3aa: CASSRGQGATNEKLFF
v_gene: TRBV19; d_gene: TRBD1; CDR3aa: CASSRGTGAADTQYF
v_gene: TRBV6-4; d_gene: -; CDR3aa: CASSRQAQSDYGYTF
v_gene: TRBV30; d_gene: TRBD1; CDR3aa: CAWSPDRENTEAFF
v_gene: TRBV19; d_gene: -; CDR3aa: CASSMSTATGELFF
v_gene: TRBV29-1; d_gene: -; CDR3aa: CSVEDQEGGRGYTF
v_gene: TRBV9; d_gene: -; CDR3aa: CASSLQGREDTQYF
v_gene: TRBV19; d_gene: TRBD1; CDR3aa: CASLSAPGQRNEKLFF
v_gene: TRBV7-2; d_gene: TRBD1; CDR3aa: CASSFVQGATDTQYF
v_gene: TRBV2; d_gene: -; CDR3aa: CASKLISMNTEAFF
v_gene: TRBV15; d_gene: TRBD2; CDR3aa: CATSRTSGGATTDTQYF
v_gene: TRBV6-5; d_gene: -; CDR3aa: CASSYVAGPNTEAFF
v_gene: TRBV7-9; d_gene: -; CDR3aa: CASSWDGFGEQYF
v_gene: TRBV21-1; d_gene: -; CDR3aa: CASSKRDRGRVNEKLFF
v_gene: TRBV5-5; d_gene: -; CDR3aa: CASSLGVEKQNTEAFF
v_gene: TRBV18; d_gene: TRBD1; CDR3aa: CASSPGTGGETQYF
v_gene: TRBV7-9; d_gene: -; CDR3aa: CASSLGQDSLYEQYF
v_gene: TRBV5-6; d_gene: -; CDR3aa: CASSLGRLLAKNIQYF
v_gene: TRBV9; d_gene: -; CDR3aa: CASSITGTEAFF
v_gene: TRBV29-1; d_gene: TRBD1; CDR3aa: CSVVGTGYYGYTF
v_gene: TRBV6-1; d_gene: -; CDR3aa: CASSEDGIQETQYF
v_gene: TRBV4-3; d_gene: -; CDR3aa: CASSQSRKGTGELFF
v_gene: TRBV6-1; d_gene: -; CDR3aa: CASSDPGQTPGYTF
v_gene: TRBV10-3; d_gene: -; CDR3aa: CATAPSGGSKETQYF
v_gene: TRBV5-4; d_gene: TRBD1; CDR3aa: CASSRGSGTEINSPLHF
v_gene: TRBV6-5; d_gene: -; CDR3aa: CASSYDGGANEQFF
v_gene: TRBV28; d_gene: -; CDR3aa: CASSFTTGELFF
v_gene: TRBV19; d_gene: TRBD1; CDR3aa: CASSIALGQVYFGTQYF
v_gene: TRBV7-9; d_gene: TRBD1; CDR3aa: CASSSPLGTGVHGYTF
v_gene: TRBV5-5; d_gene: TRBD2; CDR3aa: CASSPRLRESSYNEQFF
v_gene: TRBV10-3; d_gene: TRBD2; CDR3aa: CAISESGRGASKANEQYF
v_gene: TRBV5-1; d_gene: -; CDR3aa: CASSLPGLTNSPLHF
v_gene: TRBV9; d_gene: -; CDR3aa: CASSVAPGTSYGYTF
v_gene: TRBV4-1; d_gene: -; CDR3aa: CASSQVISLMSPSGANVLTF
v_gene: TRBV9; d_gene: -; CDR3aa: CASSVGVVANTGELFF
v_gene: TRBV6-1; d_gene: -; CDR3aa: CASSEGQSYYGYTF
v_gene: TRBV9; d_gene: TRBD1; CDR3aa: CASSPGTDGYTF
v_gene: TRBV4-1; d_gene: -; CDR3aa: CASSQERRQETQYF
v_gene: TRBV9; d_gene: -; CDR3aa: CASSARNTEAFF
v_gene: TRBV10-3; d_gene: TRBD1; CDR3aa: CAISAFDDRGPGNTIYF
v_gene: TRBV5-1; d_gene: -; CDR3aa: CARKADHLPQHF
v_gene: TRBV25-1; d_gene: -; CDR3aa: CASSDGTDTQYF
v_gene: TRBV7-2; d_gene: -; CDR3aa: CASSPDIPNTEAFF
v_gene: TRBV9; d_gene: -; CDR3aa: CASSASPTLNTEAFF
v_gene: TRBV29-1; d_gene: -; CDR3aa: CSVDGSRSGANVLTF
v_gene: TRBV13; d_gene: -; CDR3aa: CASSPAGTTGELFF
v_gene: TRBV5-6; d_gene: -; CDR3aa: CASSLNFIGQGYTF
v_gene: TRBV5-1; d_gene: -; CDR3aa: CASSLVSQTYEQYF
v_gene: TRBV29-1; d_gene: -; CDR3aa: CSVEGGGYTF
v_gene: TRBV7-9; d_gene: TRBD1; CDR3aa: CASSPGTDNYGYTF
v_gene: TRBV5-1; d_gene: -; CDR3aa: CASSSGILRVTTNEKLFF
v_gene: TRBV20-1; d_gene: -; CDR3aa: CSASTGYEQYF
v_gene: TRBV28; d_gene: TRBD1; CDR3aa: CASSLALGTATTDFF
v_gene: TRBV9; d_gene: TRBD1; CDR3aa: CASSPADRGQGYTF
v_gene: TRBV5-6; d_gene: -; CDR3aa: CASSLVTSTNEKLFF